A single sample is the source of the 3 T cell receptor beta chains below, sequenced in a study of PD-L1 blockade in urothelial cancer. Only in-frame clones appear in the TCRdb table, and some are missing; sequencing was by immunoSEQ multiplex PCR. This table has about 43,000 clones, more than 70% appearing once. Source: PBMCs, taken around atezolizumab (anti-PD-L1) treatment. These receptors were obtained from a woman between 55 and 75 years old with urothelial cancer.

The V gene is TRBV6-1, the J gene TRBJ1-5, with D tentatively TRBD1 (5 bases). The CDR3 extends over 11 amino acids. V was shortened by 6 bases and J by 5 bases, with 5 bases between the two germline ends. Germline V lookup: CDR1 MNHNS, CDR2 SASEGT. The CDR3 loop is CASRQDQPQHF. The DNA of the CDR3 is TGTGCCAGCAGACAGGATCAGCCCCAGCATTTT.

V is TRBV10-3 and J is TRBJ2-7; 10 bases map to TRBD2. This CDR3 is built from 13 residues. CDR1 is ENHRY, CDR2 SYGVKD, per germline. With 10 bases clipped from V and 0 bases from J, the junction kept 3 bases outside the gene matches. As DNA, the CDR3 is TGTGCCACAACTAGCGGGGTCTCCTACGAGCAGTACTTC. Its protein product is CATTSGVSYEQYF.

The rearrangement uses TRBV15 and TRBJ1-3; 9 bases agree with TRBD1. This CDR3 has 15 amino acids. V lost 2 bases to trimming and J lost 4 bases; unmatched junction nucleotides: 3. Germline V lookup: CDR1 LNHNV, CDR2 YYDKDF (reference sequence). The CDR3 sequence is CATSRPQGAGNTIYF. CDR3 sequence (DNA): TGTGCCACCAGCAGACCACAGGGGGCGGGAAACACCATATATTTT.